Listed below are T cell receptor beta chains from one sample, sequenced in a study of cytomegalovirus exposure and HLA in healthy donors. The assay was immunoSEQ multiplex PCR, and TCRdb's table has in-frame clones only and misses some. The sample has 150,000 to 250,000 clones, 65% to 90% seen once. Sequencing was performed on PBMCs. The receptor set was obtained from a woman aged 50 to 60 in good health and CMV-seronegative. CDR3s include the opening cysteine and the closing phenylalanine or tryptophan. A D gene is named only where the DNA matches it firmly. The size field is filled for only some rows; it gives once, few, many or a size class.

V	D	size	J	DNA	CDR3
TRBV10-3	NA	NA	TRBJ2-4	TGTGCCATCAGTGAGACTGGAGTCCTCTTAGCCAAAAACATTCAGTACTTC	CAISETGVLLAKNIQYF
TRBV4-1	TRBD1	NA	TRBJ1-5	TGCGCCAGCAGCCAAGGTCACAGGGGTGGTAGCAATCAGCCCCAGCATTTT	CASSQGHRGGSNQPQHF
TRBV15	TRBD1	few	TRBJ1-1	TGTGCCACCAGCATTCGGACAGGGCTCACTGAAGCTTTCTTT	CATSIRTGLTEAFF
TRBV6-6	NA	once	TRBJ2-3	TGTGCCAGCAGTTACTCATCGGTTCAGGGCAAGTATTTT	CASSYSSVQGKYF
TRBV29-1	TRBD1	NA	TRBJ1-3	TGCAGCGTTGAACAGATGACAGGGTCGAACTCTGGAAACACCATATATTTT	CSVEQMTGSNSGNTIYF
TRBV7-2	TRBD1	few	TRBJ2-7	TGTGCCAGCATTCTAGGGGGCTATTCCTACGAGCAGTACTTC	CASILGGYSYEQYF
TRBV25-1	TRBD1	NA	TRBJ2-1	TGTGCCAGCAGCCATGACAGGGCCCTATACAATGAGCAGTTCTTC	CASSHDRALYNEQFF
TRBV15	NA	NA	TRBJ2-7	TGTGCCACCAGCAGAGATTCAGGGGAAGTCTCCGAGCAGTACTTC	CATSRDSGEVSEQYF
TRBV6-5	NA	NA	TRBJ2-7	TGTGCCAGCAGCCGGGGGGCAGGGGGCAACGAGCAGTACTTC	CASSRGAGGNEQYF
TRBV4-2	TRBD2	few	TRBJ2-3	TGTGCCAGCAGTGAAGGAGCGGGAGGGACAGATACGCAGTATTTT	CASSEGAGGTDTQYF
TRBV7-3	TRBD2	NA	TRBJ2-7	TGTGCCAGCAGCTCTCGGACTAGCGGGAGGGGGCTTTCCTACGAGCAGTACTTC	CASSSRTSGRGLSYEQYF
TRBV19	NA	NA	TRBJ1-2	TGTGCCAGTAGTATTTACGGCTATGGCTACACCTTC	CASSIYGYGYTF
TRBV5-1	NA	NA	TRBJ2-1	TGCGCCAGCAGCACCCATACTAGCACCGATGAGCAGTTCTTC	CASSTHTSTDEQFF
TRBV6-5	TRBD1	few	TRBJ2-2	TGTGCCAGCAGCCGCGGACAGGGGGGGACCGGGGAGCTGTTTTTT	CASSRGQGGTGELFF
TRBV6-1	TRBD1	once	TRBJ2-7	TGTGCCAGCAGCGAACTGACAGGGGGCTCCTACGAGCAGTACTTC	CASSELTGGSYEQYF
TRBV4-1	NA	NA	TRBJ2-1	TGCGCCAGCAGCCAAGTTGCACTTTACAATGAGCAGTTCTTC	CASSQVALYNEQFF
TRBV30	NA	NA	TRBJ1-1	TGTGCCTACGGTGCATTGAACACTGAAGCTTTCTTT	CAYGALNTEAFF
TRBV30	NA	NA	TRBJ1-5	TGTGCCTGGAGTACCGGTCCTGGAGGCTATAGCAATCAGCCCCAGCATTTT	CAWSTGPGGYSNQPQHF
TRBV19	NA	NA	TRBJ2-3	TGTGCCAGTAGCACAATGTACGGTTCGGCGGCAGATACGCAGTATTTT	CASSTMYGSAADTQYF
TRBV28	TRBD1	NA	TRBJ1-1	TGTGCCAGTAGAACCTCATACCTAACAGGGGGAAACACTGAAGCTTTCTTT	CASRTSYLTGGNTEAFF
TRBV5-5	NA	NA	TRBJ2-3	TGTGCCAGCAGCCGTATCGAAGGGGGCACAGATACGCAGTATTTT	CASSRIEGGTDTQYF
TRBV5-6	NA	NA	TRBJ2-2	TGTGCCAGCGGCTGGGGGGCCGGGGAGCTGTTTTTT	CASGWGAGELFF
TRBV6-1	TRBD2	NA	TRBJ2-7	TGTGCCAGCAAACGAACTAGCGGCATCTCGGACGAGCGGTACTTC	CASKRTSGISDERYF
TRBV10-3	TRBD1	NA	TRBJ1-4	TGTGCCATACCGGGACAGCGGAATGAAAAACTGTTTTTT	CAIPGQRNEKLFF
TRBV5-1	NA	few	TRBJ1-4	TGCGCCAGCAGATTACAGGGTTCAGGTGAAAAACTGTTTTTT	CASRLQGSGEKLFF
TRBV5-5	NA	NA	TRBJ2-3	TGTGCCAGCAGCCACACAGATACGCAGTATTTT	CASSHTDTQYF
TRBV28	TRBD1	NA	TRBJ1-2	TGTGCCAGCAGTCCGCCGTTAGGGGGCGCGTCTAAGTATGGCTACACCTTC	CASSPPLGGASKYGYTF
TRBV28	TRBD1	few	TRBJ1-4	TGTGCCAGCCTCCCCCTTTGGGGCAGGGGGAATGAAAAACTGTTTTTT	CASLPLWGRGNEKLFF
TRBV25-1	NA	few	TRBJ2-2	TGTGCCAGCAGTGAAATTATCCCGAGGGACACCGGGGAGCTGTTTTTT	CASSEIIPRDTGELFF
TRBV5-4	TRBD2	few	TRBJ2-7	TGTGCCAGCAGCCTGGGGGGGACTAGCCCCCTAAGCTACGAGCAGTACTTC	CASSLGGTSPLSYEQYF
TRBV15	TRBD2	NA	TRBJ2-2	TGTGCCACCCGGGGGGGGAACACCGGGGAGCTGTTTTTT	CATRGGNTGELFF
TRBV2	TRBD1	NA	TRBJ1-2	TGTGCCAGCAGTGACAGGGGGCAGAGTAACTATGGCTACACCTTC	CASSDRGQSNYGYTF
TRBV5-1	TRBD2	NA	TRBJ2-2	TGCGCCAGCAGCCCTCCCGCCGGGAGGGATAGGACCGGGGAGCTGTTTTTT	CASSPPAGRDRTGELFF
TRBV29-1	TRBD1	NA	TRBJ2-7	TGCAGCGTTGAGGGACAGACCTACGAGCAGTACTTC	CSVEGQTYEQYF
TRBV18	NA	NA	TRBJ2-1	TGTGCCAGCTCACCACTCCCCCCAGGGAACTACAATGAGCAGTTCTTC	CASSPLPPGNYNEQFF
TRBV6-1	TRBD1	NA	TRBJ2-7	TGTGCCAGCAGGTCGGGGGGGACAGGGGACTACGAGCAGTACTTC	CASRSGGTGDYEQYF
TRBV5-1	TRBD2	few	TRBJ2-1	TGCGCCAGCAGCTACCTAGCGGGAGGATTAAGGCAGTTCTTC	CASSYLAGGLRQFF
TRBV7-9	TRBD2	few	TRBJ2-3	TGTGCCAGCAGAGAAACTAGCGGAGGGAGCACAGATACGCAGTATTTT	CASRETSGGSTDTQYF
TRBV29-1	NA	NA	TRBJ1-1	TGCAGCGTTGGGACATTGAACACTGAAGCTTTCTTT	CSVGTLNTEAFF
TRBV10-3	NA	NA	TRBJ2-7	TGTGCCATCAATCGAGACAGATCCTACGAGCAGTACTTC	CAINRDRSYEQYF
TRBV25-1	NA	NA	TRBJ2-6	TGTGCCAGCGAGCAGGGCTCTGGGGCCAACGTCCTGACTTTC	CASEQGSGANVLTF
TRBV28	TRBD2	NA	TRBJ2-3	TGTGCCAGCAGTTCCCTGACTAGCGGAGCCTCGAGGGCAGATACGCAGTATTTT	CASSSLTSGASRADTQYF
TRBV7-7	TRBD2	NA	TRBJ2-5	TGTGCCAGCTCGGCGGGAGGGCCGGAGGAGCAGTACTTC	CASSAGGPEEQYF
TRBV28	NA	NA	TRBJ2-7	TGTGCCACCCAACAGGGAAGCTCCTACGAGCAGTACTTC	CATQQGSSYEQYF
TRBV19	TRBD2	once	TRBJ2-1	TGTGCCAGTACTCCGGGACTAGCGGGAGTCATTGAGCAGTTCTTC	CASTPGLAGVIEQFF
TRBV29-1	TRBD1	NA	TRBJ1-2	TGCAGCGTGATATCCGGGACAGGATACTACACCTTC	CSVISGTGYYTF
TRBV7-8	NA	NA	TRBJ1-2	TGTGCCAGCAGCTTAGAGGCGGGACGCTTAGGCCTTAACTATGGCTACACCTTC	CASSLEAGRLGLNYGYTF
TRBV6-5	NA	NA	TRBJ2-7	TGTGCCAGCAGTTATTCTGACCCTCGAGGCTACGAGCAGTACTTC	CASSYSDPRGYEQYF
TRBV5-6	NA	NA	TRBJ2-1	TGTGCCAGCCGCGCCTCGGGTAGCTCCTACAATGAGCAGTTCTTC	CASRASGSSYNEQFF
TRBV27	TRBD1	NA	TRBJ2-7	TGTGCCAGCAGCGTCCGGGACAGATCTTCCTACGAGCAGTACTTC	CASSVRDRSSYEQYF
TRBV5-5	TRBD2	NA	TRBJ2-7	TGTGCCAGCGGAACTAGCGGGAGTTTATCGGAGCAGTACTTC	CASGTSGSLSEQYF
TRBV7-8	TRBD2	NA	TRBJ2-3	TGTGCCAGCAGCAAAACCGGGACTAGCGGCTCAGATACGCAGTATTTT	CASSKTGTSGSDTQYF
TRBV18	TRBD1	NA	TRBJ1-1	TGTGCCAGCTCACCACCGACAGGGGCTTTCGAGGCTTTCTTT	CASSPPTGAFEAFF
TRBV5-1	TRBD1	NA	TRBJ1-5	TGCGCCAGCAGCTTACAGGGGGCGGATCAGCCCCAGCATTTT	CASSLQGADQPQHF
TRBV7-2	TRBD2	NA	TRBJ2-3	TGTGCCAGCAGCTTAGGAAAGGCTAGCGGGACAGATACGCAGTATTTT	CASSLGKASGTDTQYF
TRBV4-2	NA	NA	TRBJ2-1	TGTGCCAGCAGCCTCTGGGCGAACAATGAGCAGTTCTTC	CASSLWANNEQFF
TRBV5-4	NA	NA	TRBJ1-4	TGTGCCAGCAGCAACCCGTACGGGGGGGAAGATGAAAAACTGTTTTTT	CASSNPYGGEDEKLFF
TRBV9	TRBD1	NA	TRBJ1-3	TGTGCCAGCAGCGTAGCCGACAGGGTCTCTGGAAACACCATATATTTT	CASSVADRVSGNTIYF
TRBV28	NA	NA	TRBJ2-7	TGTGCCAGCAGTTCTCCCGGGACAAATTTCTACGAGCAGTACTTC	CASSSPGTNFYEQYF